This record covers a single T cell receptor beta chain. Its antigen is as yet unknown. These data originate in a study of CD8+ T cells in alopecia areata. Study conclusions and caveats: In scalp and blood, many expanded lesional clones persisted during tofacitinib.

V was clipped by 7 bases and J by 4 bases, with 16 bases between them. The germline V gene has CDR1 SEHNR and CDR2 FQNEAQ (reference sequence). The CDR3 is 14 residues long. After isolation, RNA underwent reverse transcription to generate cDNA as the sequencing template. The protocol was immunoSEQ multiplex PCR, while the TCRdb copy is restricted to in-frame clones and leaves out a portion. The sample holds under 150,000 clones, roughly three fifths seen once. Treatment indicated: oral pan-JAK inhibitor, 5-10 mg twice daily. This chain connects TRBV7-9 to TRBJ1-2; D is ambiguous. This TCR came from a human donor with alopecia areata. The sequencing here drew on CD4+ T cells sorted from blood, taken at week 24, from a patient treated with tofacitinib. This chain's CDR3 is CASTALALTYGYTF. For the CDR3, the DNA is TGTGCCAGCACCGCGTTAGCACTGACCTATGGCTACACCTTC.